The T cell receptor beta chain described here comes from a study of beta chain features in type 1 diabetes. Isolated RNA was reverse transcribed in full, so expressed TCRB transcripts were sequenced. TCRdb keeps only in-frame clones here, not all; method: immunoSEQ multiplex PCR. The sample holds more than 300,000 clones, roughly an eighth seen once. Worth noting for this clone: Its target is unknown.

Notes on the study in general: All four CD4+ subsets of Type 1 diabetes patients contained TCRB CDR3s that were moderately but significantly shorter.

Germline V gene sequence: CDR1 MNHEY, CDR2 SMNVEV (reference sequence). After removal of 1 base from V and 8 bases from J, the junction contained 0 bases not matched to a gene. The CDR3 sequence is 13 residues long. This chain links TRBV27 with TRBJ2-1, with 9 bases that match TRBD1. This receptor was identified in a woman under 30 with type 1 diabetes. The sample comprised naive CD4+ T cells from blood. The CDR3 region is CASSLWTGDEQFF. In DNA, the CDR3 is TGTGCCAGCAGTTTATGGACAGGGGATGAGCAGTTCTTC.